This entry describes one T cell receptor beta chain. Its antigen is still unknown. Base qualities are not recorded, but no much larger clone differs from it by a single base. TRB sequencing used genomic DNA with the immunoSEQ assay at survey resolution or the hsTCRB kit. The paper's data handling went like this. The immunoSEQ software handled the initial read processing, while the LymphoSeq R package was used for the repertoire analyses. For each TRB dataset, clonality was calculated as 1 minus normalized Shannon entropy, and the Gini coefficient was computed as well. Phenotypes of unsorted samples were inferred by mapping TRB sequences from sorted subsets of the recipient or donor onto the same recipient's unsorted samples. The clones in this table, taken by TCRdb from immuneACCESS, are in-frame only. Not every clone is retained; where verified, under half of the shortfall comes from an unresolved V gene, and the cause of the rest is unknown. V, J and clone size are those of that table, while D and trimming were read from the DNA. For this sample the table reports 40,000 to 60,000 clones, with no clone seen just once. The ten largest account for roughly 2.2% of the sample.

Measured from the cysteine to the phenylalanine, the CDR3 is 15 residues long. Only the CDR3 part of the read is kept: 45 bases, read in frame from the first base. Reading the germline V gene (reference sequence) gives CDR1 GTSNPN and CDR2 SVGIG. V is clipped by 0 bases and J by 7 bases, and the sequence between their germline boundaries is 13 bases long. Related bone marrow donors provided peripheral blood samples on the day of marrow donation. Peripheral blood and bone marrow mononuclear cells were isolated by Ficoll-Hypaque density centrifugation and were cryopreserved. The data were taken from a study of T cells after posttransplantation cyclophosphamide listed by TCRdb under 2016. At the level of the whole study: T cell repertoire reconstitution was tracked by TRB sequencing after myeloablative bone marrow transplantation in which posttransplantation cyclophosphamide was used as GVHD prophylaxis. Samples from 35 PTCy-treated patients and 16 related bone marrow donors of those patients were subjected to antigen receptor sequencing. TRB sequencing was performed on blood from all 35 or so PTCy patients with 1-year posttransplant specimens. In 3 patients, TRB sequencing was also performed on up to roughly 3 more blood samples taken 2 to 5.2 years after transplant, and in 4 patients, pretransplant blood was also TRB-sequenced. Because TRA and TRB clonality were tightly correlated in fewer than ten samples, subsequent TCR analyses were focused on TRB only. Public TRB sequences were checked against a database of over 3,600 sequences associated with responses to pathogens, tumor antigens, self-antigens and alloantigens.

Findings and caveats that apply to the study as a whole: The TRB repertoires of T cells infiltrating skin or GI tract showed only limited overlap with the TRB repertoires of T cells in blood. Across roughly 48 patients, TRB clonality was highly associated with recipient CMV seropositivity and CMV reactivation, and diversity in PTCy patients was similar to diversity in CNI/methotrexate controls. Donor-recipient similarity was low at 1-2 months but increased during the first year, and donor CD8+ memory clones often dominated later blood repertoires.

Sequencing used PBMCs. This sequence originates from a man in his forties or fifties in good health, CMV-negative, and a related stem cell transplant donor. This chain joins TRBV30 to TRBJ1-6; no D gene is confidently identified. The CDR3: CAWSVLEGGNSPLHF. The DNA is TGTGCCTGGAGTGTATTGGAAGGAGGAAATTCACCCCTCCACTTT.